The 30 T cell receptor beta chains below were found in one sample sequenced in a study of control samples from healthy donors and cancer patients. Data came from immunoSEQ multiplex PCR; TCRdb stores just in-frame clones and leaves some out. The table records around 150,000 clones, 85% to 90% of them present only once. Sequencing was carried out using blood. All receptors come from a man aged 25 to 40 in good health.

The chain has TRBV18 and TRBJ2-3; 12 nucleotides line up with TRBD2. This CDR3 has 17 amino acids. Germline trimming cut 2 bases from V and 0 bases from J; bases unmatched to any gene: 3. The V gene's germline CDR1 is KGHSH and CDR2 LQKENI. The CDR3 protein is CASSPKGTSGSTDTQYF. The DNA for the CDR3 is TGTGCCAGCTCACCAAAAGGGACTAGCGGGAGCACAGATACGCAGTATTTT.

The rearrangement joins TRBV27 to TRBJ2-3; 9 positions agree with TRBD2. The V and J ends lost 5 bases and 6 bases, in that order; junction bases with no gene match: 12. This CDR3 is 16 amino acids long. Per germline, CDR1 MNHEY and CDR2 SMNVEV (reference sequence). The CDR3 sequence is CASSDVGTSRFDTQYF. Written as DNA, the CDR3 is TGTGCCAGCAGTGATGTAGGGACTAGCCGTTTCGATACGCAGTATTTT.

The chain uses TRBV5-6 and TRBJ2-5; a possible D gene is TRBD1 (6 bases). Germline V CDR1 and CDR2: SGHDT, YYEEEE. V was trimmed by 0 bases and J by 4 bases, leaving 10 bases between them. The CDR3 is 14 amino acids. The CDR3 is CASSLGRGRETQYF. The CDR3 nucleotides read TGTGCCAGCAGCTTGGGCAGGGGACGAGAGACCCAGTACTTC.

The chain uses TRBV28 and TRBJ1-1; 7 bases map to TRBD1. Per the germline V gene, CDR1 is MDHEN and CDR2 is SYDVKM. The CDR3 runs 13 residues. V was clipped by 10 bases and J by 3 bases; unmatched bases: 8. The CDR3 nucleotides are TGTGCCACTTCCAGGGGGACTTACACTGAAGCTTTCTTT. It is translated as CATSRGTYTEAFF.

This chain uses TRBV7-9 with TRBJ1-2, with D possibly being TRBD1 (6 bases). Germline CDR1 SEHNR, CDR2 FQNEAQ (reference sequence). This CDR3 spans 14 amino acids. The ends were cut back, 4 bases at V and 0 bases at J, with 9 bases in the middle. CDR3 region: CASSSQGSNYGYTF. CDR3 sequence (DNA): TGTGCCAGCAGCTCACAGGGATCTAACTATGGCTACACCTTC.

The chain links TRBV30 to TRBJ1-3; D is unclear. The CDR3 is 14 amino acids. The germline V and J ends were trimmed by 0 bases and 1 base, with 7 bases remaining between them. Germline CDR1 is GTSNPN and CDR2 is SVGIG (reference sequence). The CDR3 sequence: CAWSVAASGNTIYF. The CDR3 DNA reads as TGTGCCTGGAGTGTAGCGGCGTCTGGAAACACCATATATTTT.

J is TRBJ1-3 and V is TRBV5-8, with D unresolved. This CDR3 contains 11 residues. Germline assignment: CDR1 SGHTS and CDR2 YDEGEE. Trimming left V 10 bases short and J 4 bases short, with 9 bases between. The CDR3 loop reads CACEQGNTIYF. As DNA, the CDR3 is TGTGCCTGCGAACAGGGAAACACCATATATTTT.

The chain uses TRBV2 and TRBJ2-7; TRBD2 might be the D (5 bases). The CDR3 is made up of 13 amino acids. Germline assignment: CDR1 SNHLY and CDR2 FYNNEI. The V end was cut by 4 bases, the J end by 7 bases, with 14 bases between. The CDR3 here is CASSGVPTGEQYF. The CDR3 DNA follows: TGTGCCAGCAGTGGGGTCCCAACGGGGGAGCAGTACTTC. Filled out from reference TRBV2 and TRBJ2-7, the complete variable domain reads EPEVTQTPSHQVTQMGQEVILRCVPISNHLYFYWYRQILGQKVEFLVSFYNNEISEKSEIFDDQFSVERPDGSNFTLKIRSTKLEDSAMYFCASSGVPTGEQYFGPGTRLTVT.

The chain employs TRBV5-1 and TRBJ1-5, with D possibly TRBD1 on 6 matching bases. The CDR3 totals 14 residues. Between the trimmed V and J ends, which lost 4 bases and 3 bases, there was a span of 11 bases. Germline CDR1 and CDR2: SGHRS and YFSETQ. The CDR3 coding sequence is TGCGCCAGCAGCGTAGGGGGAGACAATCAGCCCCAGCATTTT. As protein: CASSVGGDNQPQHF. Filled out from reference TRBV5-1 and TRBJ1-5, the complete variable domain reads KAGVTQTPRYLIKTRGQQVTLSCSPISGHRSVSWYQQTPGQGLQFLFEYFSETQRNKGNFPGRFSGRQFSNSRSEMNVSTLELGDSALYLCASSVGGDNQPQHFGDGTRLSIL.

The CDR3 loop reads CASSFTDLEHGYTF. The CDR3 DNA reads TGTGCCAGCAGCTTTACAGACCTGGAGCATGGCTACACCTTC. The V gene is TRBV5-5, the J gene TRBJ1-2; no firm D call. Germline V gene data show CDR1 as SGHKS and CDR2 as YYEKEE (reference sequence). The CDR3 is 14 residues long. V lost 2 bases and J 6 bases, leaving 14 bases between the germline ends.

The V gene is TRBV3-1 (or the pseudogene TRBV3-2), the J gene TRBJ1-2; 7 positions agree with TRBD1. Germline CDR1 LGHDT, CDR2 YNNKEL (reference sequence). The CDR3 contains 14 residues. J gave up 0 bases and V 5 bases, and 3 bases lay outside the gene matches. The CDR3 reads CASSSGQTNYGYTF. CDR3 bases: TGTGCCAGCAGCTCGGGACAGACTAACTATGGCTACACCTTC.

The rearrangement uses TRBV7-2 and TRBJ1-1; D might be TRBD1 (5 bases). V lost 1 base and J lost 5, with 14 bases in between. The CDR3 loop spans 15 amino acids. The germline V gene encodes CDR1 SGHTA and CDR2 FQGNSA. CDR3 sequence: CASSLGLHGGTEAFF. Here the CDR3 DNA reads TGTGCCAGCAGCTTAGGATTGCACGGGGGAACTGAAGCTTTCTTT.

V gene TRBV5-5 combines with J gene TRBJ1-1; D not resolved. Per the germline V gene, CDR1 is SGHKS and CDR2 is YYEKEE (reference sequence). The V end lost 1 base, the J end lost 1 base, and 11 bases lay between the germline ends. The CDR3 sequence is 15 residues long. The CDR3 DNA sequence: TGTGCCAGCAGCTTGTCCCTTTCAGGGAACACTGAAGCTTTCTTT. This translates into CASSLSLSGNTEAFF. Using reference TRBV5-5 and TRBJ1-1 for the parts outside the CDR3, the full variable domain is DAGVTQSPTHLIKTRGQQVTLRCSPISGHKSVSWYQQVLGQGPQFIFQYYEKEERGRGNFPDRFSARQFPNYSSELNVNALLLGDSALYLCASSLSLSGNTEAFFGQGTRLTVV.

V gene TRBV6-5 combines with J gene TRBJ2-2; unclear D gene. CDR1 is MNHEY, CDR2 SVGAGI, per germline. The CDR3 has 13 residues. Trimming left V 5 bases short and J 6 bases short, with 10 bases between. CDR3 nucleotides: TGTGCCAGCAGTACTCGCCGGTCCGGGGAGCTGTTTTTT. Amino acid sequence: CASSTRRSGELFF.

The genes are TRBV7-9 and TRBJ2-1; D gene uncertain. Germline loops: CDR1 SEHNR, CDR2 FQNEAQ (reference sequence). V lost 2 bases to trimming and J lost 5 bases, with 10 bases between them. CDR3 length: 14 amino acids. The CDR3 here is CASSLYDRDNEQFF. In nucleotides, the CDR3 is TGTGCCAGCAGCTTATACGATCGTGACAATGAGCAGTTCTTC.

The chain has TRBV6-5 and TRBJ2-7, with D perhaps matching TRBD1 (5 bases). The V end was cut by 0 bases, the J end by 4 bases, with 13 bases between. The CDR3 is 15 residues long. Germline V gene data show CDR1 as MNHEY and CDR2 as SVGAGI. CDR3 loop: CASSYSTAGSYEQYF. The CDR3 DNA reads as TGTGCCAGCAGTTACTCCACGGCAGGGTCTTACGAGCAGTACTTC.

The chain has TRBV7-8 and TRBJ2-7; perhaps TRBD2 as D (5 bases). The CDR3 contains 14 residues. CDR1 SGHVS and CDR2 FQNEAQ come from the germline V gene. Trimming removed 2 bases at V and 0 bases at J, with 8 bases between. CDR3: CASSLSGSSYEQYF. The CDR3 coding sequence is TGTGCCAGCAGCTTAAGCGGAAGCTCCTACGAGCAGTACTTC.

This rearrangement joins TRBV15 to TRBJ2-1, with D possibly matching TRBD2 (6 bases). V shed 5 bases and J shed 4 bases, with 18 bases lying between them. Germline V lookup: CDR1 LNHNV, CDR2 YYDKDF (reference sequence). The length of the CDR3 is 16 residues. DNA for the CDR3: TGTGCCACCAGCGTTCGGTCTGCCGGAGGGTACAATGAGCAGTTCTTC. It codes for CATSVRSAGGYNEQFF.

The chain recombines TRBV7-3 with TRBJ1-2, with 8 bases identical to TRBD1. There are 15 residues in the CDR3. Germline V lookup: CDR1 SGHTA, CDR2 FQGTGA. The V gene end was trimmed by 3 bases and the J gene end by 14 bases; junction bases not matched to a gene: 17. The CDR3 protein is CASSFSSGGASSWTF. DNA of the CDR3: TGTGCCAGCAGCTTCTCCTCAGGGGGCGCTTCATCTTGGACCTTC.

Comment on this clone: Other DNA sequences in this sample translate to the same CDR3. The chain uses TRBV9 and TRBJ1-6; weak D call: TRBD1 (5 bases). Germline V gives CDR1 SGDLS, CDR2 YYNGEE. This CDR3 contains 12 residues. Trimming stripped 2 bases from V and 10 bases from J, with 7 bases between. The CDR3 region has the DNA TGTGCCAGCAGCGTTGGGGGATCACCCCTCCACTTT. Its protein is CASSVGGSPLHF.

V and J are TRBV27 and TRBJ1-5; TRBD1 aligns across 8 bases. The V gene end was trimmed by 5 bases and the J gene end by 7 bases; junction bases not matched to a gene: 7. Germline assignment: CDR1 MNHEY and CDR2 SMNVEV (reference sequence). The length of the CDR3 is 14 residues. The CDR3 nucleotides are TGTGCCAGCAGTCCAGGGGGCGCAGGGCAGCCCCAGCATTTT. Translated: CASSPGGAGQPQHF.

V gene TRBV7-3 combines with J gene TRBJ2-1, with D perhaps TRBD1 or TRBD2 (5 bases each). Trimming removed 2 bases at V and 3 bases at J, with 8 bases between. Germline assignment: CDR1 SGHTA and CDR2 FQGTGA. The CDR3 is made up of 14 amino acids. CDR3 region: CASSLGTRYNEQFF. In DNA, the CDR3 is TGTGCCAGCAGCTTAGGGACCCGCTACAATGAGCAGTTCTTC.

This sequence joins TRBV10-3 and TRBJ2-7; no clear D gene. Germline V gene data show CDR1 as ENHRY and CDR2 as SYGVKD. CDR3 size: 11 residues. V was clipped by 2 bases and J by 4 bases, with 3 bases between them. The CDR3 protein is CAISELYEQYF. The CDR3 nucleotides read TGTGCCATCAGTGAGCTGTACGAGCAGTACTTC.

The rearrangement links TRBV2 to TRBJ1-4; D is possibly TRBD1 (5 bases). From germline, CDR1 is SNHLY and CDR2 FYNNEI. This CDR3 has 14 residues. V was clipped by 11 bases and J by 8 bases, with 21 bases between them. CDR3 coding DNA: TGTGCCTCGCGTGGGGGGATTCCCGAAGAAAAACTGTTTTTT. Its translation: CASRGGIPEEKLFF.

The gene calls are TRBV25-1 and TRBJ2-7; a weak D match, TRBD1 (7 bases). There are 18 residues in the CDR3. Germline CDR1 MGHDK, CDR2 SYGVNS. V gave up 7 bases and J gave up 3 bases, with 28 bases separating them. In DNA form, the CDR3 reads TGTGCCAGCATCGGTGATTTCGGGACTGACCCAGGGGGCTACGAGCAGTACTTC. Translating it yields CASIGDFGTDPGGYEQYF.

The J gene is TRBJ2-5, the V gene TRBV20-1; D is ambiguous. The germline V gene encodes CDR1 DFQATT and CDR2 SNEGSKA (reference sequence). Trimming removed 3 bases at V and 2 bases at J, with 4 bases between. The CDR3 covers 11 residues. CDR3 residues: CSARTQETQYF. CDR3 bases: TGCAGTGCTAGGACACAAGAGACCCAGTACTTC.

The rearrangement uses TRBV14 and TRBJ2-7, with no clear D. The CDR3 has 14 amino acids. The V gene lost 0 bases and the J gene lost 8 bases, with 14 bases spanning the gap. Germline values: CDR1 SGHDN, CDR2 FVKESK. The CDR3 here is CASSQDGTLRKQYF. In nucleotides, the CDR3 is TGTGCCAGCAGCCAAGACGGAACTCTCCGAAAGCAGTACTTC.

Comments on this clone: Other DNA variants within this sample encode the same CDR3. The chain employs TRBV18 and TRBJ1-5; D might be TRBD1 (6 bases). Germline CDR1 KGHSH, CDR2 LQKENI. The V end was cut by 3 bases, the J end by 0 bases, with 9 bases between. This CDR3 contains 15 residues. CDR3 in DNA: TGTGCCAGCTCACCGGACAGTTATAGCAATCAGCCCCAGCATTTT. Amino acids: CASSPDSYSNQPQHF. The full variable domain, its missing parts supplied by reference TRBV18 and TRBJ1-5, is NAGVMQNPRHLVRRRGQEARLRCSPMKGHSHVYWYRQLPEEGLKFMVYLQKENIIDESGMPKERFSAEFPKEGPSILRIQQVVRGDSAAYFCASSPDSYSNQPQHFGDGTRLSIL.

The gene calls are TRBV5-1 and TRBJ2-5; 7 bases align to TRBD1. This CDR3 has 14 residues. Germline V gene lookup returns CDR1 SGHRS and CDR2 YFSETQ. After removal of 4 bases from V and 1 base from J, the junction contained 4 bases not matched to a gene. The CDR3, as DNA: TGCGCCAGCAGCGTAGGGACAGCCCAAGAGACCCAGTACTTC. Translation gives CASSVGTAQETQYF.

The chain carries TRBV29-1 and TRBJ1-2, with D possibly matching TRBD1 (6 bases). Germline CDR1 and CDR2: SQVTM and ANQGSEA. Trimming cost V 7 bases and J 7 bases, with 19 bases left between them. CDR3 size: 13 residues. The CDR3 nucleotides are TGCAGCGCGGTCACGGGGGCCGAGAGTGGCTACACCTTC. This gives the protein CSAVTGAESGYTF.